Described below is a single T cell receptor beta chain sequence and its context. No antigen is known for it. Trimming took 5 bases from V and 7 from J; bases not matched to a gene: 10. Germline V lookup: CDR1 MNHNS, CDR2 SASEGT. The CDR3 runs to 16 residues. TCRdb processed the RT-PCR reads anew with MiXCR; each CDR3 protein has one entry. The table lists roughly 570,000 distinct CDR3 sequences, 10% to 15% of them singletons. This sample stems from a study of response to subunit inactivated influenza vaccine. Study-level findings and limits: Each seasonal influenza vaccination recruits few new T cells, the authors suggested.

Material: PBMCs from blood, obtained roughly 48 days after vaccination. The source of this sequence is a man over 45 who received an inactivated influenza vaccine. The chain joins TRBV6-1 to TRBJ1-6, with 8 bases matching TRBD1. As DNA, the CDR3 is TGTGCCAGCAGTCACGCGTCAGGGGGCCCGAATTCACCCCTCCACTTT. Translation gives CASSHASGGPNSPLHF.